One sample yielded the 15 T cell receptor beta chains listed below, sequenced in a study of T cell repertoires in cytomegalovirus infection. Antigen specificity for these receptors is unknown. TCRdb itself ran the reads through MiXCR, one entry per CDR3 protein. The table records fewer than 900,000 distinct CDR3 sequences, 25% to 35% of them present only once. This specimen consisted of cultured CD8+ T cells from PBMCs, obtained from culture after CMV antigen stimulation. Receptors originate from a human donor in good health (CMV status not recorded). Some clones in this sample may be carry-over from other donors' samples.

The table lists this clonotype with a few counts. The J gene is TRBJ2-3, the V gene TRBV27; 9 bases match TRBD2. The CDR3 is 14 amino acids. Trimming at V came to 5 bases and at J to 5 bases, leaving 5 bases not matched to a gene. CDR1 and CDR2 (germline): MNHEY, SMNVEV (reference sequence). This CDR3 reads CASSSGGLRDTQYF. Here the CDR3 DNA reads TGTGCCAGCAGTAGCGGGGGGCTTAGAGATACGCAGTATTTT.

This clonotype has ten or more counts. The chain employs TRBV7-2 and TRBJ1-4, with D tentatively TRBD1 (5 bases). This CDR3 comprises 15 residues. Germline-derived CDR1 and CDR2 are SGHTA and FQGNSA. The V end was cut by 5 bases, the J end by 2 bases, with 12 bases between. For the CDR3, the DNA is TGTGCCAGCAGCCCAGAGGGGTTGACTAATGAAAAACTGTTTTTT. Translated: CASSPEGLTNEKLFF.

This clonotype was seen only once. J is TRBJ1-6 and V is TRBV7-9, with D possibly TRBD1 on 6 matching bases. CDR1 and CDR2 from the germline V gene are SEHNR and FQNEAQ (reference sequence). The CDR3 is 16 amino acids. V dropped 5 bases and J dropped 9 bases, with 20 bases sitting between them. CDR3: CASSATGYNPPSPLHF. The CDR3 bases are TGTGCCAGCAGCGCAACAGGGTATAATCCCCCTTCACCCCTCCACTTT.

The rearrangement joins TRBV7-9 to TRBJ2-7; no firm D call. Trimming removed 5 bases from V and 0 bases from J, with 11 bases in between. The CDR3 runs 14 residues. Germline V gene lookup returns CDR1 SEHNR and CDR2 FQNEAQ (reference sequence). The CDR3 reads CASSGRGISYEQYF. The CDR3 region has the DNA TGTGCCAGCAGCGGCCGTGGGATCTCCTACGAGCAGTACTTC.

The chain couples TRBV27 to TRBJ2-1; 8 nucleotides match TRBD2. The CDR3 is 15 residues long. The junction had 11 bases not matched to a gene; V was cut back by 5 bases and J by 8 bases. Looked up from germline, CDR1 is MNHEY and CDR2 is SMNVEV (reference sequence). The CDR3 reads CASSKRRGAYDEQFF. Written as DNA, the CDR3 is TGTGCCAGCAGTAAGCGGCGGGGGGCGTACGATGAGCAGTTCTTC.

The chain links TRBV7-9 to TRBJ2-1; D remains ambiguous. Germline lookup yields CDR1 SEHNR and CDR2 FQNEAQ (reference sequence). This CDR3 contains 12 residues. Trimming left V 8 bases short and J 9 bases short, with 14 bases between. CDR3 sequence (DNA): TGTGCCAGCGGGTTTGGCGGCGGTGAGCAGTTCTTC. This gives the protein CASGFGGGEQFF.

There are a few counts of this clonotype. The chain joins TRBV6-1 to TRBJ1-6, with TRBD1 matching 11 bases. The CDR3 has 15 amino acids. The germline gives CDR1 MNHNS, CDR2 SASEGT. V was clipped by 5 bases and J by 7 bases; unmatched bases: 4. The CDR3 DNA reads as TGTGCCAGCAGTACGGACAGGGGGCGAAATTCACCCCTCCACTTT. It translates to CASSTDRGRNSPLHF.

This chain connects TRBV6-6 to TRBJ2-1; D is unresolved. V lost 6 bases and J 10 bases, leaving 19 bases between the germline ends. Germline CDR1 and CDR2: MNHNY and SVGAGI (reference sequence). The CDR3 contains 14 residues. CDR3 in amino acids: CASSPLRFVGEQFF. The CDR3 DNA is TGTGCCAGCAGCCCATTGCGTTTTGTCGGAGAGCAGTTCTTC.

J is TRBJ1-2 and V is TRBV5-6, with a weak D call TRBD1 (6 bases). The CDR3 is 17 residues long. CDR1 is SGHDT and CDR2 is YYEEEE in the germline V gene. Trimming took 4 bases from V and 3 from J, leaving 22 bases between them. DNA of the CDR3: TGTGCCAGCAGCCCTCTGGTAGGTCAGGGGAAGGACTATGGCTACACCTTC. Protein: CASSPLVGQGKDYGYTF.

This clonotype was seen a handful of times. The genes are TRBV7-9 and TRBJ1-4; D not resolved. The CDR3 length is 15 residues. Germline V gene lookup returns CDR1 SEHNR and CDR2 FQNEAQ (reference sequence). V lost 5 bases and J lost 6, with 16 bases in between. This CDR3 is CASSRPVAADEKLFF. As DNA, the CDR3 is TGTGCCAGCAGCCGCCCCGTGGCAGCCGATGAAAAACTGTTTTTT.

The gene calls are TRBV7-6 and TRBJ2-1, with D possibly being TRBD2 (5 bases). The V gene lost 2 bases and the J gene lost 8 bases, with 13 bases spanning the gap. CDR3 length: 14 amino acids. CDR1 is SGHVS and CDR2 is FNYEAQ in the germline V gene. Here the CDR3 DNA reads TGTGCCAGCAGCTTAAACCCTAGCCTCGATGAGCAGTTCTTC. It translates to CASSLNPSLDEQFF.

The rearrangement links TRBV27 to TRBJ1-2, with a possible D match to TRBD1 (6 bases). Germline-derived CDR1 and CDR2 are MNHEY and SMNVEV (reference sequence). CDR3 length: 15 residues. Between the trimmed V and J ends, which lost 6 bases and 2 bases, there was a span of 16 bases. CDR3 sequence: CASSGGQPTNYGYTF. CDR3 bases: TGTGCCAGCAGCGGCGGACAGCCCACCAACTATGGCTACACCTTC.

This clonotype appeared many times. V is TRBV7-2 and J is TRBJ1-1; D may be TRBD1 (6 bases). Germline CDR1 is SGHTA and CDR2 is FQGNSA. The CDR3 has 15 amino acids. V was shortened by 5 bases and J by 4 bases, with 17 bases between the two germline ends. This CDR3 is CASSVSPGGGTEAFF. The CDR3 coding sequence is TGTGCCAGCAGCGTAAGTCCGGGGGGCGGCACTGAAGCTTTCTTT.

The J gene is TRBJ1-1, the V gene TRBV7-6, with 7 bases lining up with TRBD1. Germline trimming cut 3 bases from V and 4 bases from J; bases unmatched to any gene: 20. CDR3 size: 19 residues. CDR1 and CDR2 (germline): SGHVS, FNYEAQ. CDR3 in DNA: TGTGCCAGCAGCTTTAGATCTGACAGGGCCGGGTCGTTTAGCACTGAAGCTTTCTTT. Its protein is CASSFRSDRAGSFSTEAFF.

The chain employs TRBV9 and TRBJ2-3; no clear D. The CDR3 length is 12 residues. Germline CDR1 and CDR2: SGDLS and YYNGEE. Trimming took off 4 bases at V and 2 bases at J, with 5 bases between the two ends. The CDR3, as DNA: TGTGCCAGCAGCCGGGCCACAGATACGCAGTATTTT. It is translated as CASSRATDTQYF.